This T cell receptor (beta chain) was identified during a study of chemoradiotherapy in HPV16-positive cancers. Repertoires were sampled repeatedly during chemoradiotherapy. Measured with immunoSEQ multiplex PCR; TCRdb has only the in-frame clones, and not every one. The repertoire holds approximately 9,000 clones, with about four fifths as singletons. The germline V gene encodes CDR1 ENHRY and CDR2 SYGVKD. This CDR3 has 11 residues. Of note for this clone: Antigen unknown.

General observations from the study: Candidate HPV-specific clones and E7-related TCR motifs grew in tumor during treatment. HPV-specific T cells were functionally defined from only a couple of HPV16-positive patients. HPV-responsive T-cell expansion during chemoradiotherapy was linked to improved recurrence-free survival in HPV16-positive patients.

Sequencing was performed on blood, taken from a patient who underwent chemoradiotherapy. This sequence joins TRBV10-3 and TRBJ2-5; no clear D. TRBJ2-7 matches the DNA end more closely, so the J call is doubtful. This receptor was taken from a human donor with HPV-associated anogenital cancer. The chain's CDR3 is CAISEGYEQYF. CDR3 in DNA: TGTGCCATCAGTGAGGGATACGAGCAGTACTTC.